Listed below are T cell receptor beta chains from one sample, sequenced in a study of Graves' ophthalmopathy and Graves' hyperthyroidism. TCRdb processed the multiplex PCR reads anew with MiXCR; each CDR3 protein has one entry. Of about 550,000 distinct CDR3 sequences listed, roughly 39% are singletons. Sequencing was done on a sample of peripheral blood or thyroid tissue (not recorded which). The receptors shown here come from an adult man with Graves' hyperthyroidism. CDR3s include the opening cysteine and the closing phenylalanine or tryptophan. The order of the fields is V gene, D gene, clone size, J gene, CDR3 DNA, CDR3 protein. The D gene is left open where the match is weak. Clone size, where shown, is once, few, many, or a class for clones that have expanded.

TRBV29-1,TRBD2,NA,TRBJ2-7,TGCAGCCCCGGGGGGAGCTCCTACGAGCAGTACTTC,CSPGGSSYEQYF
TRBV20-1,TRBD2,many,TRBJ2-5,TGCAGTGCTACCTCGGGACTAGCGCTACAAGAGACCCAGTACTTC,CSATSGLALQETQYF
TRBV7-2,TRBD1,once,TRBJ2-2,TGTGCCAGCACCCCTCGGACAGGGGGAATCAACACCGGGGAGCTGTTTTTT,CASTPRTGGINTGELFF
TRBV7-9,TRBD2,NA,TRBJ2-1,TGTGCCAGCACCGCGGGACTAGCGGGAGTACGCAATGAGCAGTTCTTC,CASTAGLAGVRNEQFF
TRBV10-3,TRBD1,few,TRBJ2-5,TGTGCCAGCAGTGGGAACAGGGGAAGGGGGGAGACCCAGTACTTC,CASSGNRGRGETQYF
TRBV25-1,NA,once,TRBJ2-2,TGTGCCAGCAGCTTATACGCGGGGAACACCGGGGAGCTGTTTTTT,CASSLYAGNTGELFF
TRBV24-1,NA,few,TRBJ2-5,TGTGCCACCAGTGATTTGACCGGGTTACAAGAGACCCAGTACTTC,CATSDLTGLQETQYF
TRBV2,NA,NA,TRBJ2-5,TGTGCCAGCAGAGGAGGTATCGGACAGCAAGAGACCCAGTACTTC,CASRGGIGQQETQYF
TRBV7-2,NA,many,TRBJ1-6,TGTGCCAGCAGCGTAACAGTTTTCAGGAGCTCCTATAATTCACCCCTCCACTTT,CASSVTVFRSSYNSPLHF
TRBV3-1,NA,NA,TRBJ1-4,TGTGCCAGCAGCCAAGTCTCTAATGAAAAACTGTTTTTT,CASSQVSNEKLFF
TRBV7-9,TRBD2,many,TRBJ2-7,TGTGCCAGCAGCTTAGGTCCTAGCGGGGGATTTTACGAGCAGTACTTC,CASSLGPSGGFYEQYF
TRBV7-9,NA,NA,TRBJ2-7,TGTGCCAGCAGCTTATCGGCAGGGCCGGACTACGAGCAGTACTTC,CASSLSAGPDYEQYF
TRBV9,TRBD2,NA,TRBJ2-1,TGTGCCAGCAGCGGACGGACTAGCGGGAGCAATGAGCAGTTCTTC,CASSGRTSGSNEQFF